In its sample, the clone carrying this T cell receptor (beta chain) was seen many times. Antigen specificity is unknown. The data were taken from a study of CD8+CD57+ T cells in acquired aplastic anemia. Study-level background: Sorted CD4+ and CD8+ cells yielded DNA averaging around 3 ug.

Germline-derived CDR1 and CDR2 are SGDLS and YYNGEE. The V gene end was trimmed by 3 bases and the J gene end by 6 bases; junction bases not matched to a gene: 5. The CDR3 loop spans 14 amino acids. Patients picked for sequencing had shown CD8+CD57+ cell expansion detected by flow cytometry. As a group, the patients uniformly had severe acquired aplastic anemia. Genomic DNA acted as the template from which TCR beta VDJ combination and CDR3 sequence profiling were carried out. One entry per CDR3 protein results from TCRdb running MiXCR on the reads. The sample yields approximately 220,000 distinct CDR3 sequences, more than 40% seen once. Whole-study results and caveats: Simpson's diversity of CD8+ cells was not significantly different in patients compared with controls. Between patients and controls, about 30 CD8+ CDR3 sequences were found in common.

This chain joins TRBV9 and TRBJ1-2, with 10 positions matching TRBD1. Sequenced: sorted CD4+, CD8+, or CD8+CD57+ T cells (not recorded which) from PBMCs. The source of this sequence is a human donor with aplastic anemia. The CDR3 DNA is TGTGCCAGCAGCGCGGGACAGGGGCAGGATGGCTACACCTTC. This translates into CASSAGQGQDGYTF.